This T cell receptor beta chain stems from a study of neurological immune-mediated disorders (dated by TCRdb to about 2019). General notes on the study: Peripheral blood TCR-beta repertoires from HTLV-I-associated myelopathy (HAM/TSP) patients, multiple sclerosis patients and healthy controls were compared by UMI-based sequencing. Longitudinal samples, technical triplicates and paired sorted CD4+ and CD8+ T-cell subsets, alongside PBMC samples, were included among the approximately 110 TCR-beta libraries. Longitudinal HAM/TSP and healthy donors were sampled at 3 time-points each (about 3-40 month intervals). The cohort included some 68 subjects: about 15 with HAM/TSP, some 35 with multiple sclerosis, and about 20 healthy controls. What the study reported, not specific to this receptor: No identical CDR3 amino acid sequences were found to be shared among expanded clones across subjects, suggesting that TCR-beta repertoires were private in all groups. The highest TCR clonal expansion was observed in HAM/TSP patients, whereas the lowest was observed in MS patients, even when compared with healthy controls.

The germline V gene provides CDR1 SGHDN and CDR2 FVKESK. Trimming costs V 4 bases and J 0 bases, and their ends lie 13 bases apart. The CDR3 runs 16 amino acids, cysteine and phenylalanine included. The retained sequence is limited to the CDR3, 48 bases, with the frame set at the first base. In its sample, this clonotype was seen many times. Its antigen is not yet known. The input lacks base qualities; no much larger clone sits a single base away. The time point label for this specimen denotes: longitudinal time-point 1 (baseline). Healthy controls were blood bank volunteers in Maryland, USA. For unsorted PBMC libraries, 2 million PBMCs were used after storage in RNAlater at -80 degrees C until RNA extraction. PBMCs were separated from peripheral blood using Ficoll-Hypaque density gradient centrifugation and then cryopreserved in liquid nitrogen. To synthesize cDNA, template-switch 5'RACE was performed with a primer carrying a 10-nucleotide random unique molecular identifier so that each TCR transcript was tagged. Every sequencing run covered 15-18 subjects and yielded more than 160 million TCR-beta sequences. The RNeasy kit was used for extraction of total RNA. The KAPA Real-time Library Amplification kit was used to amplify TCR-beta VDJ regions with primers targeting the TCR constant region and the 5'RACE anchor. A first PCR added sample indexes and Illumina adaptors, after which a second PCR increased the library yield. The roughly 650 bp TCR product was size-selected on a 2% E-gel SizeSelection system after Ampure bead purification. Library quality was checked on a Bioanalyzer, concentration was measured with Qubit, and libraries were quantified with the Kapa Library Quantification kit before pooling. Libraries were sequenced paired-end 2 x 150 bp on an Illumina HiSeq 2500. To increase sequence diversity, about 23-30% phiX was spiked into each library pool. Processing in the source paper ran as follows. Quality-filtered reads were processed with the UMI-based MiGEC pipeline, which removed over 85% of raw TCR sequences during error correction. IMGT germline references were used for alignment of VDJ genes, and clonotypes were defined by a unique CDR3 amino acid sequence together with V-J genes. VDJtools evaluated clonal expansion, Shannon diversity and CDR3 relatedness (CalcPairwiseDistances, ClusterSamples); CLCbio workbench built phylogenetic trees. Clones with at least 8 unique UMIs were defined as expanded, with this threshold being based on coefficient-of-variation modelling across technical triplicates. In-frame beta chains were kept once TCRdb had trimmed the public reads at Q25 with fastp and called clones with MiXCR. Identical CDR3 proteins give one entry, which carries the most common genes and DNA. TCRdb's processing, not the authors' own work, is the source of the V and J calls. The sample includes about 50,000 distinct CDR3 sequences, with more than 8.5% observed a single time. Together, the top ten hold about 1.6% of the sample.

Sequenced: PBMCs. This sequence originates from a woman aged 40 to 49 in good health. Recombination connected TRBV14 to TRBJ1-5; no D gene is confidently identified. The CDR3 amino acid sequence is: CASSRNQETSNQPQHF. The nucleotide sequence is given as TGTGCCAGCAGCCGAAACCAGGAGACTAGCAATCAGCCCCAGCATTTT.